Below are 6 T cell receptor beta chains sequenced from a single sample in a study of T cells of healthy individuals. TCRdb fed the 5' RACE reads into MiXCR, producing one record per CDR3 protein. The table has approximately 89,000 distinct CDR3 sequences, about 5% seen once. Every receptor here comes from a female donor in good health.

A few counts support this clonotype. The chain uses TRBV29-1 and TRBJ2-1; 11 bases map to TRBD2. The CDR3 totals 16 residues. V shed 0 bases and J 8 bases; nucleotides not matched to a gene: 9. Germline CDR1 reads SQVTM; CDR2 reads ANQGSEA. CDR3 nucleotide sequence: TGCAGCGTTGAAGACTTAACTAGCGGGAGTCTGCATGAGCAGTTCTTC. Its translation is CSVEDLTSGSLHEQFF.

This clonotype has ten or more counts. V and J are TRBV28 and TRBJ1-1; D might be TRBD1 (5 bases). The CDR3 extends over 14 amino acids. The ends were cut back, 3 bases at V and 8 bases at J, with 16 bases in the middle. Germline loops: CDR1 MDHEN, CDR2 SYDVKM. CDR3 in amino acids: CASSFASGGIEAFF. DNA of the CDR3: TGTGCCAGCAGTTTCGCTTCGGGGGGGATAGAAGCTTTCTTT.

This clonotype was found many times. The chain employs TRBV28 and TRBJ1-5, with D hard to call. The CDR3 runs to 15 residues. CDR1 and CDR2 (germline): MDHEN, SYDVKM. V was trimmed by 7 bases and J by 7 bases, leaving 20 bases between them. The CDR3 bases are TGTGCCAGCACCCCCCCGTGGGCGAGGGTCCAGCCCCAGCATTTT. It specifies CASTPPWARVQPQHF.

This chain connects TRBV7-8 to TRBJ1-2; a possible D gene is TRBD1 (6 bases). Looked up from germline, CDR1 is SGHVS and CDR2 is FQNEAQ. This CDR3 comprises 15 residues. V was clipped by 5 bases and J by 8 bases, with 21 bases between them. CDR3 residues: CASSPRGGGTVGYTF. In DNA, the CDR3 is TGTGCCAGCAGCCCCCGGGGGGGGGGCACAGTAGGCTACACCTTC.

This clonotype occurred many times. The CDR3 sequence is CASSDASSSTDTQYF. The DNA of the CDR3 is TGTGCCAGCAGTGATGCCAGTAGTTCCACAGATACGCAGTATTTT. The V gene is TRBV25-1, the J gene TRBJ2-3; D is undetermined. V gave up 3 bases and J gave up 2 bases, with 12 bases separating them. Germline CDR1 is MGHDK and CDR2 is SYGVNS. The CDR3 sequence is 15 residues long.

In its sample, this clonotype was seen many times. This chain connects TRBV6-1 to TRBJ2-4, with D perhaps matching TRBD1 (6 bases). In germline, CDR1 is MNHNS, CDR2 SASEGT. This CDR3 comprises 15 residues. Trimming pared 6 bases from V and 0 bases from J, leaving 12 bases between. The CDR3 sequence: CASRSGQLAKNIQYF. The DNA for the CDR3 is TGTGCCAGCAGGTCTGGACAGCTAGCCAAAAACATTCAGTACTTC.